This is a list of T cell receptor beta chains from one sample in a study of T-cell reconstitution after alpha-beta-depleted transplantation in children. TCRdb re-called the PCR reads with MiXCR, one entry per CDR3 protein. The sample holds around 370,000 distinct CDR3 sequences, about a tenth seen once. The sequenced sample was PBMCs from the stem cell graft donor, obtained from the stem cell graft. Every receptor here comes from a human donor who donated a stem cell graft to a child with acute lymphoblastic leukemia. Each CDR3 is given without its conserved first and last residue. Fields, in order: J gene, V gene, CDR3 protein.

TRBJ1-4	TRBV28	ASSLRARGGLF
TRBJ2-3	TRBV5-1	ASSIAGTSGRTDTQY
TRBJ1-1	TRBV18	ASSPLQDRGTEAF
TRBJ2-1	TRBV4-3	ASSQQTGDNEQF
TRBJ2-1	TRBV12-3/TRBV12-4	ASSRQGGIANEQF
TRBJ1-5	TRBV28	ASTTFGRSNQPQH
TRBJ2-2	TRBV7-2	ASTSGRGAGELF
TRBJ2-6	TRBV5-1	ASSLALPGPRGAGANVLT
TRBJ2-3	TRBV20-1	SARSIHALYTQY
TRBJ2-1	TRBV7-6	ASSPVAVSYNEQF
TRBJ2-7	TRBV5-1	ASKGQIGTYEQY
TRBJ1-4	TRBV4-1	ASSQQGFGEKLF
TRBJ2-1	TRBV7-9	ASSEGLAGREQF
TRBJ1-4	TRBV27	ASSRLPGQGNEKLF
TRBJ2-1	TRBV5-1	ASSSGLAGYNEQF
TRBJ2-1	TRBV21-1	ASSRGGGQGSYNEQF
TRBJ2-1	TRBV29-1	SVLPLSTGATYNEQF
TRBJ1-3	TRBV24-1	ATSDLRYPNGQSRNTIY
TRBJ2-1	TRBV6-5	ASSYFERSAEQF
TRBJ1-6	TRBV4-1	ASRATGGSLPLH
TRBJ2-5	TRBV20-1	SARDGGKEFQETQY
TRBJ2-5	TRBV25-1	ASSELDRKETQY
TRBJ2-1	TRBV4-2	ASSLPNRLESTNEQF
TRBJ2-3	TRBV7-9	ASSLTAGSSTDTQY
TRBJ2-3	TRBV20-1	SARQGTDTQY
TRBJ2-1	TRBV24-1	ATSDSLAGGRNEQF
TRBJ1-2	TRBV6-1	ATSGTGYNYGYT
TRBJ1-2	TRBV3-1	ASSHRRSGTNGYT
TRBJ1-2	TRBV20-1	SARTGGGYGYT
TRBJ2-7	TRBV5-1	ASSTDRDTYEQY
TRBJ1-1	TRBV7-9	ASRPGNLTEAF
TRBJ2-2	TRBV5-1	ASSLVGQAGELF
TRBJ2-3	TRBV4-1	ASSQDPGRPDTQY
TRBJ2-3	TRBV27	ASSFGREVATQY
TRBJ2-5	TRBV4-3	ASSQSGSGPETQY
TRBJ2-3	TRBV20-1	SARVRSLTDTQY
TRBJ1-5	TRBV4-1	ASSQAGTGDQPQH
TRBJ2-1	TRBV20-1	GLAGIKQF
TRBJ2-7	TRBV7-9	ASSLGRTSEQY
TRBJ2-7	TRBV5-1	ASSVGDRVDEQY
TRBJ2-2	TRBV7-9	ASSFSRGHTGELF
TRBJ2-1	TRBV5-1	ASSLAASGNEQF
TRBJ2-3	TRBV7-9	ASSLGTSGTADTQY
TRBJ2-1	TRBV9	ASSALLAGRVGEQF
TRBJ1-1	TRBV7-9	ASSLLTEAF
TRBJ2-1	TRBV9	ASSVVARGYNEQF
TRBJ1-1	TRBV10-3	ATTGYTEAF
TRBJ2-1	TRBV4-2	ASSQESGDEQF
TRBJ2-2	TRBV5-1	ASSLKVVSDTGELF
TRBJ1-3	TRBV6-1	ASSRGRYSGNTIY
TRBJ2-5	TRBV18	ASSPATGGRETQY
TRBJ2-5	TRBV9	ASSPLPEETQY
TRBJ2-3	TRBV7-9	ASSLPNGRETDTQY
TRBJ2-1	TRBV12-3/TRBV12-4	ASSLTLAGGGNEQF
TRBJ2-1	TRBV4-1	ASSYNPGQGAYNEQF